This T cell receptor (beta chain) was profiled in a study of Ad26.COV2.S vaccination and SARS-CoV-2 variants. Across the whole study: Dosing was one shot or two shots 56 days apart. Study-wide points: Those who received vaccine or placebo ended up with similar non-spike TCR breadth. It was reported that spike-specific CD8+ and CD4+ T cell responses were substantially broad after vaccination.

The treatment denotes: over 15 received Ad26.COV2.S at low or high dose, single or two shots; 5 received placebo; per-sample allocation not given. After the first vaccine or placebo injection, samples were drawn on day 63. With respect to this clone: The target antigen is unknown.

Here immunoSEQ multiplex PCR was the method, and the copy in TCRdb shows in-frame clones only, minus some. This sample carries about 680,000 clones, more than 80% of them seen once, and the ten largest clones take about 1.5%. This specimen was peripheral blood, taken in a trial of Ad26.COV2.S vaccine versus placebo. This TCR was recovered from a person aged 18 to 59 who received the Ad26.COV2.S COVID-19 vaccine or a placebo.

In DNA, the CDR3 is TGTGCCAGCAGTGTTGGGACCTCGGGAGGGAGGTACAATGAGCAGTTCTTC. This sequence encodes CASSVGTSGGRYNEQFF. This chain connects TRBV6-1 to TRBJ2-1; 8 bases map to TRBD2. This CDR3 spans 17 amino acids. Germline values: CDR1 MNHNS, CDR2 SASEGT. The trim removed 4 bases at V and 4 bases at J, leaving 12 bases unmatched.